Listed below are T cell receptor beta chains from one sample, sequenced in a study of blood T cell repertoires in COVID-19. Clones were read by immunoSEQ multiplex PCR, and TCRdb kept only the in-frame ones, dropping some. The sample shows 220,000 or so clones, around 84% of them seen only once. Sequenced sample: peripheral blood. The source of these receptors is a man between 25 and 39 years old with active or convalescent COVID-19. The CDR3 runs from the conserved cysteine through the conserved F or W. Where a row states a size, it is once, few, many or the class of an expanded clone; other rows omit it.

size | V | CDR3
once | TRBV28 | CASSGGVSNQPQHF
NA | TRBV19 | CASSIRLAGHEQFF
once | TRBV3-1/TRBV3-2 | CASSQGGDGEQYF
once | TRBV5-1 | CASSLRHRSSYEQYF
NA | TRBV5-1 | CASSFDRDVYGYTF
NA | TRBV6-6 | CASSRGQGSSTNEKLFF
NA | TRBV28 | CASSLAGDWDEQFF
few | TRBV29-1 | CSVEEASRGPLGYTF
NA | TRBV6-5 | CASTTVANTGELFF
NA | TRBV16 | CASSQHTMNTEAFF
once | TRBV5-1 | CASSWDRGAYEQYF
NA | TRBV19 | CASLALGNSNQPQHF
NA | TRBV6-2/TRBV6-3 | CASSYFGNSNQPQHF
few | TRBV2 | CASSDRGYGYTF
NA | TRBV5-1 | CASSLGRTEQFF
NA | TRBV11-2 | CASSAAGLAGGPSYEQYF
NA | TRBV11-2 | CASSILSGRRSTGELFF
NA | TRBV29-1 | CSVGDSGDEQFF
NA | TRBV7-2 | CASSSRRVGNEKLFF
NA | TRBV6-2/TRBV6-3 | CASSYGHPNTEAFF
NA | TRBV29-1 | CSAAEGIDQPQHF
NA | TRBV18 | CASSPSGGQYEQYF
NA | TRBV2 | CASSSGTVDSSYNSPLHF
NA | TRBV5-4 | CASRLAVGVNEQFF